This T cell receptor beta chain was observed in a study of blood T cell repertoires in COVID-19. Whole-study context: Spain, Italy and the United States supplied samples that represented acute and convalescent COVID-19.

Enrollees, roughly 18 to 90 years old, lived in approximately 25 US areas. Cohort 3 recovery required two negative PCRs, clearance, or symptom resolution. Germline V gene sequence: CDR1 MNHEY, CDR2 SVGEGT. V shed 6 bases and J 7 bases; nucleotides not matched to a gene: 6. The length of the CDR3 is 14 residues. In the authors' workflow: Amplification of reference gene primers provided the estimated nucleated cell counts. The method was immunoSEQ multiplex PCR; TCRdb's version includes in-frame clones alone and lacks a portion of them. That table is the source of V, J and clone size, and D and trimming were worked out from the DNA. This sample has some 380,000 clones; 80% to 90% occur once, and the top ten carry about 1.5%.

This TCR was recovered from a man aged 25 to 45 who had recovered from COVID-19. The rearrangement uses TRBV6-2 or TRBV6-3 and TRBJ2-1; 10 bases agree with TRBD2. The sequenced sample was PBMCs or T cells enriched from blood (not recorded which). The CDR3 nucleotides are TGTGCCAGCAGCTTAGCGGGGGGCCTGAATGAGCAGTTCTTC. Protein product: CASSLAGGLNEQFF.